The 29 T cell receptor beta chains presented below share a single source sample, sequenced in a study of early T cells in non-severe SARS-CoV-2 infection (dated by TCRdb to the early 2020s). The library was obtained by 5' RACE. Sequencing took place on a NextSeq 500. TCRdb trimmed public reads at Q25 via fastp, called clones via MiXCR and kept in-frame beta chains. Each CDR3 protein appears once, grouped with its most common genes and DNA. The sample records fewer than 40,000 distinct CDR3 sequences, around 6.9% of which are singletons. Jointly, the top ten make up roughly an eighth of the sample. The sequenced sample was whole blood, obtained at baseline. These receptors were obtained from an adult who was a healthcare worker with PCR-confirmed SARS-CoV-2 infection or an uninfected control (not recorded which).

The sample holds a few counts of this clonotype. The V gene is TRBV27, the J gene TRBJ1-6; 8 bases line up with TRBD1. There are 15 residues in the CDR3. Trimming at V came to 7 bases and at J to 13 bases, leaving 15 bases not matched to a gene. The germline V gene encodes CDR1 MNHEY and CDR2 SMNVEV (reference sequence). CDR3 in amino acids: CASKKSTGGISPLHF. The CDR3 DNA sequence: TGTGCCAGCAAGAAATCCACAGGGGGAATTTCGCCCCTCCACTTT.

The V gene is TRBV7-2, the J gene TRBJ1-4; tentatively, D is TRBD1 (6 bases). CDR3 length: 15 amino acids. Germline V gene lookup returns CDR1 SGHTA and CDR2 FQGNSA. V lost 5 bases to trimming and J lost 6 bases, with 16 bases between them. CDR3 protein: CASSIQGGGDEKLFF. The DNA for the CDR3 is TGTGCCAGCAGCATACAGGGCGGGGGAGATGAAAAACTGTTTTTT. The full variable domain, completed using reference TRBV7-2 and TRBJ1-4, is GAGVSQSPSNKVTEKGKDVELRCDPISGHTALYWYRQSLGQGLEFLIYFQGNSAPDKSGLPSDRFSAERTGGSVSTLTIQRTQQEDSAVYLCASSIQGGGDEKLFFGSGTQLSVL.

In its sample, this clonotype was seen many times. The chain has TRBV29-1 and TRBJ2-6, with D perhaps matching TRBD1 (6 bases). There are 15 residues in the CDR3. Looked up from germline, CDR1 is SQVTM and CDR2 is ANQGSEA. Trimming removed 6 bases from V and 3 bases from J, with 15 bases in between. CDR3 in DNA: TGCAGCGTCGGGACATCTCTTTTTGGGGCCAACGTCCTGACTTTC. It translates to CSVGTSLFGANVLTF.

This clonotype was found many times. The rearrangement links TRBV29-1 to TRBJ2-1, with D unclear. Looked up from germline, CDR1 is SQVTM and CDR2 is ANQGSEA. This CDR3 spans 13 amino acids. The germline V and J ends were trimmed by 4 bases and 1 base, with 8 bases remaining between them. CDR3 in amino acids: CSVGLGSYNEQFF. The CDR3 nucleotides read TGCAGCGTTGGGCTGGGTTCCTACAATGAGCAGTTCTTC.

This clonotype was observed at least ten times. V usage is TRBV5-1 and J usage is TRBJ2-2, with a possible D match to TRBD1 (7 bases). Germline-derived CDR1 and CDR2 are SGHRS and YFSETQ. Trimming shortened V by 3 bases and J by 5 bases, and 17 bases separated the two germline ends. The CDR3 runs to 16 residues. The chain's CDR3 is CASSSRQGGGTGELFF. DNA for the CDR3: TGCGCCAGCAGCTCCCGACAGGGAGGCGGGACCGGGGAGCTGTTTTTT.

In this sample, this clonotype turned up many times. The chain has TRBV2 and TRBJ1-6; no clear D. Germline values: CDR1 SNHLY, CDR2 FYNNEI. This CDR3 has 13 amino acids. V lost 4 bases to trimming and J lost 9 bases, with 10 bases between them. The CDR3 sequence: CASSGPDRSPLHF. The CDR3 coding sequence is TGTGCCAGCAGTGGCCCGGACCGTTCACCCCTCCACTTT.

This clonotype was seen a handful of times. The V gene is TRBV3-1, the J gene TRBJ2-5; 12 nucleotides match TRBD2. Germline CDR1 and CDR2: LGHDT and YNNKEL (reference sequence). The CDR3 loop spans 16 amino acids. V dropped 1 base and J dropped 4; count of bases not matched to a gene: 4. In DNA, the CDR3 is TGTGCCAGCAGCCAAGGACTAGCGGGAGTTGGAGAGACCCAGTACTTC. Translated: CASSQGLAGVGETQYF.

This clonotype has more than one count but fewer than ten. The rearrangement links TRBV20-1 to TRBJ2-6; D not resolved. Trimming stripped 0 bases from V and 1 base from J, with 16 bases between. The CDR3 is made up of 18 amino acids. Per the germline V gene, CDR1 is DFQATT and CDR2 is SNEGSKA (reference sequence). CDR3 residues: CSARDWSSARSGANVLTF. The CDR3 DNA reads TGCAGTGCTAGAGATTGGTCTAGTGCGCGATCTGGGGCCAACGTCCTGACTTTC.

This clonotype was seen repeatedly, ten times or more. CDR3 in DNA: TGTGCCAGCTCACCACCGAGGGGGAACACCGGGGAGCTGTTTTTT. As protein: CASSPPRGNTGELFF. J is TRBJ2-2 and V is TRBV18; D may be TRBD1 or TRBD2 (5 bases each). The V gene's germline CDR1 is KGHSH and CDR2 LQKENI. This CDR3 is built from 15 residues. With 0 bases removed from V and 1 base from J, the gap between germline ends came to 6 bases.

The V and J genes are TRBV28 and TRBJ2-1; 7 nucleotides agree with TRBD1. CDR1 and CDR2 from the germline V gene are MDHEN and SYDVKM. The J segment lost 10 bases and the V segment lost 5 bases, leaving 8 bases of the junction unmatched. CDR3 length: 13 residues. The CDR3 is CASSQSRGPEQFF. CDR3 nucleotide sequence: TGTGCCAGCAGTCAATCTAGGGGGCCCGAGCAGTTCTTC.

This clonotype was found many times. This sequence joins TRBV7-9 and TRBJ1-2, with TRBD1 matching 8 bases. This CDR3 is 14 amino acids long. The J segment lost 2 bases and the V segment lost 5 bases, leaving 4 bases of the junction unmatched. The germline gives CDR1 SEHNR, CDR2 FQNEAQ (reference sequence). The CDR3 here is CASSPTGGNYGYTF. The CDR3, as DNA: TGTGCCAGCAGCCCAACAGGGGGGAACTATGGCTACACCTTC.

This clonotype is judged medium-sized. CDR3 sequence reads: CASSLGLAGPKNTGELFF. The CDR3 bases are TGTGCCAGCAGCTTGGGACTAGCGGGCCCGAAGAACACCGGGGAGCTGTTTTTT. V and J are TRBV7-8 and TRBJ2-2; 12 nucleotides align to TRBD2. The CDR3 length is 18 residues. Germline lookup yields CDR1 SGHVS and CDR2 FQNEAQ. Trimming took 3 bases from V and 1 from J; bases not matched to a gene: 6.

Regarding this clonotype: The junction departs from germline at one end; a sequencing error may be responsible. The chain has TRBV12-3 or TRBV12-4 and TRBJ2-5; TRBD2 is a possible D gene (6 bases). This CDR3 spans 12 amino acids. The CDR3 region has the DNA TGTGCCAGCAGTTTCTTCGGGACTCCGGGGACCTTC. The encoded protein is CASSFFGTPGTF.

The chain links TRBV27 to TRBJ2-6; D gene uncertain. The V and J ends lost 5 bases and 0 bases respectively, with 5 bases between them. In germline, CDR1 is MNHEY, CDR2 SMNVEV (reference sequence). The CDR3 spans 14 residues. CDR3 amino acids: CASSRYSGANVLTF. The CDR3 DNA follows: TGTGCCAGCAGTCGGTACTCTGGGGCCAACGTCCTGACTTTC.

Only a few counts were recorded for this clonotype. V gene TRBV29-1 combines with J gene TRBJ2-1; 7 nucleotides agree with TRBD2. From germline, CDR1 is SQVTM and CDR2 ANQGSEA. The length of the CDR3 is 12 residues. Losses at the gene ends were 4 bases for V and 9 bases for J; bases not matched to a gene: 6. The CDR3 loop reads CSVAGGGGEQFF. CDR3 bases: TGCAGCGTTGCGGGGGGAGGCGGTGAGCAGTTCTTC.

This clonotype was observed a handful of times. J is TRBJ1-5 and V is TRBV28; 7 positions match TRBD1. The CDR3 spans 15 residues. Germline CDR1 and CDR2: MDHEN and SYDVKM. With V trimmed by 5 bases and J by 2 bases, 6 bases remained unmatched. The CDR3 coding sequence is TGTGCCAGCAGTGCCGGGACAGTGGGCAATCAGCCCCAGCATTTT. It translates to CASSAGTVGNQPQHF.

The chain is built from TRBV5-1 and TRBJ2-3, with D perhaps TRBD2 (5 bases). CDR3 length: 16 residues. The V end was cut by 2 bases, the J end by 2 bases, with 15 bases between. Germline CDR1 is SGHRS and CDR2 is YFSETQ. In DNA, the CDR3 is TGCGCCAGCAGCTTCGGAGCGGTGCAGGCCACAGATACGCAGTATTTT. It translates to CASSFGAVQATDTQYF. The entire variable domain, with the rest obtained from reference TRBV5-1 and TRBJ2-3, is as follows: KAGVTQTPRYLIKTRGQQVTLSCSPISGHRSVSWYQQTPGQGLQFLFEYFSETQRNKGNFPGRFSGRQFSNSRSEMNVSTLELGDSALYLCASSFGAVQATDTQYFGPGTRLTVL.

This clonotype was seen a handful of times. V is TRBV29-1 and J is TRBJ2-1; D may correspond to TRBD1 or TRBD2 (5 bases each). The CDR3 is 12 amino acids. From germline, CDR1 is SQVTM and CDR2 ANQGSEA. Trimming cost V 7 bases and J 5 bases, with 12 bases left between them. The CDR3 coding sequence is TGCAGCGCATTGGGACCCGACAATGAGCAGTTCTTC. Translating gives CSALGPDNEQFF.

This chain joins TRBV20-1 and TRBJ2-2, with D perhaps TRBD2 (6 bases). Deletions cut 6 bases from V and 0 bases from J, with 20 bases between. Germline lookup yields CDR1 DFQATT and CDR2 SNEGSKA (reference sequence). The CDR3 extends over 17 amino acids. CDR3 protein: CSAMKLTSLANTGELFF. In nucleotides, the CDR3 is TGCAGTGCCATGAAACTAACTAGCTTAGCGAACACCGGGGAGCTGTTTTTT.

Here the CDR3 reads CASSTTEEATNEKLFF. DNA for the CDR3: TGTGCCAGCAGTACGACAGAAGAAGCAACTAATGAAAAACTGTTTTTT. The rearrangement links TRBV6-6 to TRBJ1-4, with a tentative D call TRBD1 (5 bases). Germline CDR1 MNHNY, CDR2 SVGAGI (reference sequence). There are 16 residues in the CDR3. Trimming took 5 bases from V and 0 from J, leaving 13 bases between them.

Many counts were recorded for this clonotype. Compared with germline, one end of the junction differs, possibly owing to a read error. The chain is built from TRBV7-7 and TRBJ2-1; 14 nucleotides agree with TRBD2. In germline, CDR1 is SSHAT, CDR2 FNYEAQ (reference sequence). The CDR3 is 16 amino acids. The chain's CDR3 is CASSLRLAGGEREQFF. The CDR3 nucleotides read TGTGCTAGCAGTCTGAGACTAGCGGGAGGGGAGCGGGAGCAGTTCTTC.

The chain couples TRBV7-8 to TRBJ2-2; D may be TRBD1 (5 bases). The V gene lost 4 bases and the J gene lost 1 base, with 10 bases spanning the gap. This CDR3 is 15 amino acids long. CDR1 is SGHVS, CDR2 FQNEAQ, per germline. The CDR3 region is CASSYRQLNTGELFF. CDR3 in DNA: TGTGCCAGCAGCTACAGACAGTTGAACACCGGGGAGCTGTTTTTT.

This clonotype has at least ten counts. V gene TRBV6-2 or TRBV6-3 combines with J gene TRBJ2-7, with D possibly TRBD2 on 6 matching bases. V dropped 6 bases and J dropped 0 bases, with 9 bases sitting between them. The CDR3 is 13 amino acids. Germline lookup yields CDR1 MNHEY and CDR2 SVGEGT. CDR3 sequence: CASRLANSYEQYV. The DNA for the CDR3 is TGTGCCAGCAGGCTAGCGAACTCCTACGAGCAGTACGTC.

This clonotype was observed many times. The gene calls are TRBV4-3 and TRBJ2-7, with D possibly TRBD2 on 6 matching bases. V was trimmed by 0 bases and J by 3 bases, leaving 15 bases between them. Germline CDR1 is LGHNA and CDR2 is YSLEER. The CDR3 is 16 residues long. The CDR3 DNA is TGCGCCAGCAGCCAAGATCGGGGGACTGAAATCTACGAGCAGTACTTC. Translated: CASSQDRGTEIYEQYF.

This clonotype was counted only a few times. The chain uses TRBV18 and TRBJ2-3; 9 nucleotides match TRBD2. Germline lookup yields CDR1 KGHSH and CDR2 LQKENI. This CDR3 has 15 residues. V shed 5 bases, J shed 2 bases, and the junction held 5 bases outside the gene matches. CDR3 in amino acids: CASSTLAGHTDTQYF. The CDR3 coding sequence is TGTGCCAGCTCAACACTAGCGGGCCACACAGATACGCAGTATTTT.

This chain uses TRBV12-2 with TRBJ2-3; TRBD2 reflects the table's D call only, with no check against the DNA. TRBV12-2 is flagged as a pseudogene. The CDR3 totals 16 residues. The CDR3 region has the DNA TGTGCAAGTCGCTCGAGGACTAGCGGAAGCACAGATACGCAGTATTTT. It is translated as CASRSRTSGSTDTQYF.

The V and J genes are TRBV4-3 and TRBJ2-2, with 13 positions matching TRBD2. Trimming took 4 bases from V and 5 from J; bases not matched to a gene: 7. The V gene's germline CDR1 is LGHNA and CDR2 YSLEER. CDR3 length: 17 residues. CDR3 bases: TGCGCCAGCAGCCCCACTAGCGGGAGGGCACGGACCGGGGAGCTGTTTTTT. Its translation: CASSPTSGRARTGELFF.

This clonotype was counted a few times. The V gene is TRBV29-1, the J gene TRBJ2-1; D perhaps matches TRBD2 (6 bases). V was trimmed by 4 bases and J by 0 bases, leaving 16 bases between them. Germline V lookup: CDR1 SQVTM, CDR2 ANQGSEA. The CDR3 loop spans 16 amino acids. As DNA, the CDR3 is TGCAGCGTTGTGGTAGCGGACCCGAGCTCCTACAATGAGCAGTTCTTC. Its translation: CSVVVADPSSYNEQFF.

In its sample, this clonotype was seen many times. The chain joins TRBV19 to TRBJ1-5; D gene ambiguous. Trimming took off 7 bases at V and 0 bases at J, with 13 bases between the two ends. Germline V gene data show CDR1 as LNHDA and CDR2 as SQIVND (reference sequence). The CDR3 runs to 15 residues. CDR3 nucleotide sequence: TGTGCCAGTACCCCATCTGGCTATAGCAATCAGCCCCAGCATTTT. Amino acids: CASTPSGYSNQPQHF.